Sequencing of this T cell receptor beta chain was carried out in a study of response to subunit inactivated influenza vaccine. CDR3 length: 15 residues. Trimming took off 3 bases at V and 4 bases at J, with 13 bases between the two ends. Comment on this clonotype: Antigen specificity is unknown.

From the RT-PCR reads, TCRdb called clonotypes with MiXCR, one entry per CDR3 protein. The data hold roughly 760,000 distinct CDR3 sequences, with over 20% observed a single time. General observations from the study: The authors suggested that every seasonal influenza vaccination recruits few new T cells.

The sequences come from PBMCs from blood, collected roughly 5 days after vaccination. V usage is TRBV12-3 or TRBV12-4 and J usage is TRBJ1-3; D is perhaps TRBD1 (6 bases). The clonotype was recovered from a man aged 50 or older who received an inactivated influenza vaccine. The CDR3 sequence is CASSLQGRLGNTIYF. CDR3 DNA: TGTGCCAGCAGTTTGCAGGGGAGGTTAGGAAACACCATATATTTT.